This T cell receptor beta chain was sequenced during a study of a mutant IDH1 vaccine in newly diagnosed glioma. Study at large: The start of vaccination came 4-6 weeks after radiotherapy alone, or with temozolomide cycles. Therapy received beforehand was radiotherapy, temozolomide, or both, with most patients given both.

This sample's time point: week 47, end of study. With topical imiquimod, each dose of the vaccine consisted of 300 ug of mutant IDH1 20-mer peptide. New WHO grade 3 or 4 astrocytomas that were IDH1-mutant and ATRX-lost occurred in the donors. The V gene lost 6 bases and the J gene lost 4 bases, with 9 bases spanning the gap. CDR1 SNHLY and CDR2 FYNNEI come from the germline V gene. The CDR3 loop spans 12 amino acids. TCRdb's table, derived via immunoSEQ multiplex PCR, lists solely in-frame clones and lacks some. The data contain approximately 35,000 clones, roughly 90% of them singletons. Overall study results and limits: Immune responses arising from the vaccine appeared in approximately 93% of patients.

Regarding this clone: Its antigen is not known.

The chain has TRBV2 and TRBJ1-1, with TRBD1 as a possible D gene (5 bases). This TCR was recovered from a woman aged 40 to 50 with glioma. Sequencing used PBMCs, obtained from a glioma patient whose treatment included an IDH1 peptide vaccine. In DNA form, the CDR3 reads TGTGCCAGCAGCGCGGGGGGCACTGAAGCTTTCTTT. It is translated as CASSAGGTEAFF.